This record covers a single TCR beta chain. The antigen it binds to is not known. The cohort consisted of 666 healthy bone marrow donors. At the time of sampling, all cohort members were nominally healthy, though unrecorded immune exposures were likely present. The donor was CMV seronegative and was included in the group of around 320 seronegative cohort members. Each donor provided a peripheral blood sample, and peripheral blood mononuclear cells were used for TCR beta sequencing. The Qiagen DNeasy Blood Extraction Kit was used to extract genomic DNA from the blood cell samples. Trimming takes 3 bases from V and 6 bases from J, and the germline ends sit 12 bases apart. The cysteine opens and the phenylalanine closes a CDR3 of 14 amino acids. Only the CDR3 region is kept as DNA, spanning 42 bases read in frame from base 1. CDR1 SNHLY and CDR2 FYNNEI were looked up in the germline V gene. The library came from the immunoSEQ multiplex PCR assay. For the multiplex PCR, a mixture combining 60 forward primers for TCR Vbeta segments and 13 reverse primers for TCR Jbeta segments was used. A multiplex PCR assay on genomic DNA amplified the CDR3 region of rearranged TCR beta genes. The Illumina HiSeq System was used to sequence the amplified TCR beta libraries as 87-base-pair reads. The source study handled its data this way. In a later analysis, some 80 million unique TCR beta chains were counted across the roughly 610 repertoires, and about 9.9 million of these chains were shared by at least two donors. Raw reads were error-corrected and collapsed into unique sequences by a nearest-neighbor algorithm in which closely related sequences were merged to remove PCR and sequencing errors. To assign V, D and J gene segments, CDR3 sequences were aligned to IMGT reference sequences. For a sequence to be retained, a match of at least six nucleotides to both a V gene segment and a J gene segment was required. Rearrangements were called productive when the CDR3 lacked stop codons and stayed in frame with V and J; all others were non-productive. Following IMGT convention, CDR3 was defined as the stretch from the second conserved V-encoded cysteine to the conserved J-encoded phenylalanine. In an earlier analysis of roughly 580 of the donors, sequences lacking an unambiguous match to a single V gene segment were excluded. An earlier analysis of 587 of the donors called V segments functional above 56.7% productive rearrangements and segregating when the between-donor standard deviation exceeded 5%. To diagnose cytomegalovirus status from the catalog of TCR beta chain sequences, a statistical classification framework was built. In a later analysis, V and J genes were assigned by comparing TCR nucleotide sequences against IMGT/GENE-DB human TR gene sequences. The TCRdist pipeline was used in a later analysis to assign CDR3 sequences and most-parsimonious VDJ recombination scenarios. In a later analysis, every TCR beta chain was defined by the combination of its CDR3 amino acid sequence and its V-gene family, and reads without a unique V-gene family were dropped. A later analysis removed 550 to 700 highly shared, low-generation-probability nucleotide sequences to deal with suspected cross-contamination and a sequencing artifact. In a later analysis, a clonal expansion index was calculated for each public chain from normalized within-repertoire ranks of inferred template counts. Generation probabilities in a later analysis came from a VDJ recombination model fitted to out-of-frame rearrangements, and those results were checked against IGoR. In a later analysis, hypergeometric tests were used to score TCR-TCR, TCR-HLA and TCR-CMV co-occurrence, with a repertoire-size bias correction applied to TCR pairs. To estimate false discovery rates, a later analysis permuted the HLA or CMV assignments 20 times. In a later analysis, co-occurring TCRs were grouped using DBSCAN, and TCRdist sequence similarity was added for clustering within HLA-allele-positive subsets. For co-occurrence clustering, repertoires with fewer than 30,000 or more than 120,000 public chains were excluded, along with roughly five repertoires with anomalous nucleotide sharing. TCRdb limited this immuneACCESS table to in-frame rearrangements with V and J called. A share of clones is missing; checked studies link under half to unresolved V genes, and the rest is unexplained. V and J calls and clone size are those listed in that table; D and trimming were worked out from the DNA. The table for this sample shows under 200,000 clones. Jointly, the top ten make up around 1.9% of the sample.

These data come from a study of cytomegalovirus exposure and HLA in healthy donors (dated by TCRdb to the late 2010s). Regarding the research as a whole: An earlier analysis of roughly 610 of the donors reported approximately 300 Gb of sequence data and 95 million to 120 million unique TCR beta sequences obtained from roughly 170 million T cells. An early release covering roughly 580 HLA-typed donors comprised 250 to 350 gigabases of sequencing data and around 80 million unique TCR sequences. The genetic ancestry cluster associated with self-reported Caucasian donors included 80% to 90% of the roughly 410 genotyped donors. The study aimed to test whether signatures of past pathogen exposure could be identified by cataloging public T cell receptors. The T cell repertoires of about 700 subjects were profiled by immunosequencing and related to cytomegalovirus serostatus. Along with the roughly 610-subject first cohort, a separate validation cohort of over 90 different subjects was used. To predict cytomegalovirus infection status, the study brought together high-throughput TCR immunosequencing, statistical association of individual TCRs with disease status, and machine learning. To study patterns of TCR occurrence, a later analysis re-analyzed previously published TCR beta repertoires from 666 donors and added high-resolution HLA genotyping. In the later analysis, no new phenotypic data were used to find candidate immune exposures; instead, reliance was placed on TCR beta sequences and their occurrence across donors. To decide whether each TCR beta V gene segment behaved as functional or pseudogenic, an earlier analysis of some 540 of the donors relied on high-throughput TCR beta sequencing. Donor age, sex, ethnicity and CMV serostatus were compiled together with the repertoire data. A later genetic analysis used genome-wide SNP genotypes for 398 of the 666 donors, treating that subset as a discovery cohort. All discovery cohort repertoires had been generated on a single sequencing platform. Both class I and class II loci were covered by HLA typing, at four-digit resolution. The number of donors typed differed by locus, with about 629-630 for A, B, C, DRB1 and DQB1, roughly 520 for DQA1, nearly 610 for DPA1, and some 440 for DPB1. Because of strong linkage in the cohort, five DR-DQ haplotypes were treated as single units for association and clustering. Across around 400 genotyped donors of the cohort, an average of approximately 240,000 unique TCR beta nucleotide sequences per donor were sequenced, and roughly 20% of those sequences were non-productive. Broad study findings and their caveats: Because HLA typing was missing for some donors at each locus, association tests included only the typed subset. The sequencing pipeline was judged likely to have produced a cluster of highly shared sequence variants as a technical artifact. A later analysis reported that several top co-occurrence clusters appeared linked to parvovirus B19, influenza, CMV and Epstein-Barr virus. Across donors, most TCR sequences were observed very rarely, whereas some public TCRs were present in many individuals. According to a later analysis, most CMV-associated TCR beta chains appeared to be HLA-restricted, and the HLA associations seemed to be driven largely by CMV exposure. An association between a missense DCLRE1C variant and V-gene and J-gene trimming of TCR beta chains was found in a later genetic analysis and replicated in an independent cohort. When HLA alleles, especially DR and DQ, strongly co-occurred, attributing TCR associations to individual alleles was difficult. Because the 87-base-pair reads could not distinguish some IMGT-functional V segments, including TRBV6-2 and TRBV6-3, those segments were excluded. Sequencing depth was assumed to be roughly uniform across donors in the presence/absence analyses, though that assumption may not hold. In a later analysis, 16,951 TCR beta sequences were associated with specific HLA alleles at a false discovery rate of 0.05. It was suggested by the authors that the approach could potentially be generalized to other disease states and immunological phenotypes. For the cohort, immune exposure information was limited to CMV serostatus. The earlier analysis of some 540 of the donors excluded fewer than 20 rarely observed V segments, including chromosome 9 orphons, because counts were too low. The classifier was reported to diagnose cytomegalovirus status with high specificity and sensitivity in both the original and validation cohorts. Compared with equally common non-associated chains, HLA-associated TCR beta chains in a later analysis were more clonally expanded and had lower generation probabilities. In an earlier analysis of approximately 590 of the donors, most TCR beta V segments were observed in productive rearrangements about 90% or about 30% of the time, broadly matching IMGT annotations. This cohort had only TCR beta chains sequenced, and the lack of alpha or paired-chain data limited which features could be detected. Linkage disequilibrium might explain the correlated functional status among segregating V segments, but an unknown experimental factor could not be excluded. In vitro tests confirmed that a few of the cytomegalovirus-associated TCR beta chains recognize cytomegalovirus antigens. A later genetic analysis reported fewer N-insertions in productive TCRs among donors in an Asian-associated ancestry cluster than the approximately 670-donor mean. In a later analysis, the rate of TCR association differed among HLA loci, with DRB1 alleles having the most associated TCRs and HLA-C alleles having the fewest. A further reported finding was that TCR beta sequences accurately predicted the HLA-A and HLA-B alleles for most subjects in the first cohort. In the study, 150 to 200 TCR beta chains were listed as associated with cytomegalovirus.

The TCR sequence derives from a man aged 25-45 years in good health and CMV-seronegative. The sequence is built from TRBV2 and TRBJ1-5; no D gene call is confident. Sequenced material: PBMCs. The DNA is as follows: TGTGCCAGCAGTGATACGGGAGGAGGTCAGCCCCAGCATTTT. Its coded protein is CASSDTGGGQPQHF.